This T cell receptor beta chain appears in the sequencing data of a study of technical replicates of blood from several donors. This clone was seen a single time. Using immunoSEQ multiplex PCR, the repertoire was profiled, and TCRdb retains in-frame clones only, with some absent. The table includes over 75,000 clones, approximately 94% detected once. Losses at the gene ends were 6 bases for V and 7 bases for J; bases not matched to a gene: 13. Germline lookup yields CDR1 LNHDA and CDR2 SQIVND (reference sequence). This CDR3 is built from 17 residues. This clonotype was obtained from a human donor in good health. V is TRBV19 and J is TRBJ2-1, with 12 bases identical to TRBD2. The sequenced sample was T cells isolated from PBMCs. The DNA for the CDR3 is TGTGCCAGTAGGACGCCCCCCCTAGCGGGAGGGATAAATGAGCAGTTCTTC. Protein sequence: CASRTPPLAGGINEQFF.